This T cell receptor (beta chain) was retrieved from a study of blood T cells in healthy people across ages. It was with a sample-barcoded 5' primer and a J-beta primer mix that a second PCR of about 6 to 12 cycles was run. Via MiXCR, TCRdb re-called the 5' RACE reads, giving one row per CDR3 protein. Seen here are about 1.6 million distinct CDR3 sequences, 30% to 35% observed once, and the top ten hold over 9%. Sequencing was done on a sample of blood. The clonotype originates from a woman aged 25 to 45 in good health.

CDR3 in amino acids: CASSLGSSGSRGNYEQYF. Written as DNA, the CDR3 is TGTGCCAGCAGCTTGGGATCTAGCGGGAGTCGGGGAAACTACGAGCAGTACTTC. This chain uses TRBV5-4 with TRBJ2-5; 10 bases map to TRBD2. The J call may not be correct, given that the DNA end is closer to TRBJ2-7. CDR3 length equals 18 residues. Germline V gene data show CDR1 as SGHNT and CDR2 as YYREEE (reference sequence).